This is a list of T cell receptor beta chains from one sample in a study of blood T cell repertoires in COVID-19. Sequencing was performed with immunoSEQ multiplex PCR; in TCRdb, only in-frame clones are kept and a portion is missing. The sample shows some 74,000 clones, roughly 92% of them seen only once. The material sequenced was peripheral blood. The receptors here all came from a man in his fifties with COVID-19, enrolled during active disease. Both conserved end residues are part of each CDR3. The D gene is left open where the match is weak. Clone size is shown for a subset of rows, as once, few, many or a class of expanded clone.

j_call	d_call	v_call	clone_size	cdr3_aa	cdr3_nt
TRBJ2-1	.	TRBV2	.	CASRGTSFEQFF	TGTGCCAGCAGAGGTACTAGCTTTGAGCAGTTCTTC
TRBJ2-4	TRBD2	TRBV7-9	.	CASSRYLAGDSLAKNIQYF	TGTGCCAGCAGCCGGTACCTAGCGGGGGATTCCCTAGCCAAAAACATTCAGTACTTC
TRBJ2-7	.	TRBV2	.	CASRLNEYEQYF	TGTGCCAGCAGGCTGAACGAGTACGAGCAGTACTTC
TRBJ1-6	.	TRBV30	few	CAWSVSQGDSPLHF	TGTGCCTGGAGTGTAAGCCAGGGTGATTCACCCCTCCACTTT
TRBJ2-2	TRBD2	TRBV19	once	CASSIGLASTGELFF	TGTGCCAGTAGTATCGGACTAGCTTCAACCGGGGAGCTGTTTTTT
TRBJ2-6	.	TRBV6-1	.	CASSDRISGANVLTF	TGTGCCAGCAGTGACAGGATTTCTGGGGCCAACGTCCTGACTTTC
TRBJ2-2	.	TRBV27	.	CASSRAGDTGELFF	TGTGCCAGCAGTCGAGCGGGTGACACCGGGGAGCTGTTTTTT
TRBJ1-2	TRBD1	TRBV6-5	.	CASSYGQVGGYTF	TGTGCCAGCAGTTATGGACAGGTCGGCGGCTACACCTTC
TRBJ2-7	TRBD2	TRBV3-1/TRBV3-2	.	CASSQEAGVWPSSYEQYF	TGTGCCAGCAGCCAAGAGGCGGGGGTATGGCCAAGCTCCTACGAGCAGTACTTC
TRBJ1-1	.	TRBV19	.	CASSAQKGYTEAFF	TGTGCCAGTAGTGCCCAAAAGGGGTACACTGAAGCTTTCTTT
TRBJ2-2	TRBD1	TRBV3-1/TRBV3-2	.	CASSRQGSTNTGELFF	TGTGCCAGCAGCCGACAGGGAAGCACGAACACCGGGGAGCTGTTTTTT
TRBJ1-4	TRBD1	TRBV9	.	CASSGTGGGEKLFF	TGTGCCAGCAGCGGAACAGGGGGTGGTGAAAAACTGTTTTTT
TRBJ1-3	.	TRBV9	once	CASSDRVDRNSGNTIYF	TGTGCCAGCAGCGACCGAGTGGACAGAAACTCTGGAAACACCATATATTTT
TRBJ2-1	.	TRBV5-6	.	CASTVWRDEQFF	TGTGCCAGCACAGTTTGGAGGGATGAGCAGTTCTTC
TRBJ1-5	.	TRBV19	.	CASSLYQGNTNNQPQHF	TGTGCCAGTAGTCTCTATCAGGGTAACACCAACAATCAGCCCCAGCATTTT
TRBJ2-3	.	TRBV6-5	.	CASRKDSTDTQYF	TGTGCCAGCAGAAAGGACAGTACAGATACGCAGTATTTT